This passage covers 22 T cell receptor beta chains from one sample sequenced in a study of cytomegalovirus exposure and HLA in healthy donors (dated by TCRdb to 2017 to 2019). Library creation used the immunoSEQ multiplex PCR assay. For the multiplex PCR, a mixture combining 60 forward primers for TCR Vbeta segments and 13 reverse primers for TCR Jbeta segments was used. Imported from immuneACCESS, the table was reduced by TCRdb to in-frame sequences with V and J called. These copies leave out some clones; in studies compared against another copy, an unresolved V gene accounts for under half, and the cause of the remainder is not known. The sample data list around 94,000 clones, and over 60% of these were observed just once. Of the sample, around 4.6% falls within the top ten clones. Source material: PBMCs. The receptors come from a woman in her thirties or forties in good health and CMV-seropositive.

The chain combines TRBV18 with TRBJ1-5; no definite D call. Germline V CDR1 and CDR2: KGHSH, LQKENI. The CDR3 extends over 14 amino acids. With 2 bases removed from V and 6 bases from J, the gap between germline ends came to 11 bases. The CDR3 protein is CASSPSGTGQPQHF. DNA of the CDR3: TGTGCCAGCTCACCATCTGGTACTGGTCAGCCCCAGCATTTT.

CDR3 sequence: CASSLASLRDRGYEQYF. CDR3 coding DNA: TGTGCCAGCAGCTTAGCCTCCCTCCGGGACAGGGGCTACGAGCAGTACTTC. The chain employs TRBV7-2 and TRBJ2-7; 10 bases align to TRBD1. CDR1 and CDR2 from the germline V gene are SGHTA and FQGNSA. V dropped 0 bases and J dropped 3; count of bases not matched to a gene: 8. The CDR3 totals 17 residues.

CDR3 in amino acids: CASSVRGSSYNEQFF. The CDR3 DNA reads TGTGCCAGCAGCGTACGGGGGAGCTCCTACAATGAGCAGTTCTTC. The V and J genes are TRBV9 and TRBJ2-1; D is possibly TRBD2 (6 bases). This CDR3 contains 15 residues. The V and J ends lost 1 base and 0 bases respectively, with 8 bases between them. Germline V gives CDR1 SGDLS, CDR2 YYNGEE. The full variable domain, rest sourced from reference TRBV9 and TRBJ2-1, is DSGVTQTPKHLITATGQRVTLRCSPRSGDLSVYWYQQSLDQGLQFLIQYYNGEERAKGNILERFSAQQFPDLHSELNLSSLELGDSALYFCASSVRGSSYNEQFFGPGTRLTVL.

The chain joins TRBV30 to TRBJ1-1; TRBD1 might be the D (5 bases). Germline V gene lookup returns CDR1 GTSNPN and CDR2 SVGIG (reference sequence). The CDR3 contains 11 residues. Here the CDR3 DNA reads TGTGCGGGACTGATTAACACTGAAGCTTTCTTT. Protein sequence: CAGLINTEAFF.

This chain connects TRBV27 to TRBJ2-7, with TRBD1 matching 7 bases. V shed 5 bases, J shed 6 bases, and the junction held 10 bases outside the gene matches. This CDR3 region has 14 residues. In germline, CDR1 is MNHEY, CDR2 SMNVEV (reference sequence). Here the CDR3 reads CASSRDRVRSEQYF. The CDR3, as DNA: TGTGCCAGCAGTCGCGACAGGGTCCGGTCCGAGCAGTACTTC.

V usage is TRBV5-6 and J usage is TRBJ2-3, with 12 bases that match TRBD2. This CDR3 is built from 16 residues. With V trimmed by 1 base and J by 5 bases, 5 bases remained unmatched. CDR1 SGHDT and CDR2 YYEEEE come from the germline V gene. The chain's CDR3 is CASSLRLAGDIDTQYF. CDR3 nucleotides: TGTGCCAGCAGCTTGAGACTAGCGGGAGATATAGATACGCAGTATTTT.

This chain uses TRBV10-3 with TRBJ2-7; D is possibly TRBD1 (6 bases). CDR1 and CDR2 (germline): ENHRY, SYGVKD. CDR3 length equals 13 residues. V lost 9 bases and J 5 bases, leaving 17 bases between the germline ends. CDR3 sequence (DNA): TGTGCCATACGGGACAATAGTGTTCACGAGCAGTACTTC. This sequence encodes CAIRDNSVHEQYF.

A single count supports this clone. The CDR3 bases are TGTGCCAGCAGCTCCCGTACGACAGGGGTAAACGAGCAGTACTTC. Residues: CASSSRTTGVNEQYF. This chain links TRBV7-2 with TRBJ2-7; TRBD1 matches at 8 bases. Trimming took 4 bases from V and 5 from J; bases not matched to a gene: 10. CDR1 and CDR2 from the germline V gene are SGHTA and FQGNSA. There are 15 residues in the CDR3.

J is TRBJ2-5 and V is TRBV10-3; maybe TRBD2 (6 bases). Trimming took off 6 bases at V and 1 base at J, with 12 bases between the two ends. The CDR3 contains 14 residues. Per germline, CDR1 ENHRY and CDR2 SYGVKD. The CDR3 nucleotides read TGTGCCATCAGCGCAGCGGGCCTCCAAGAGACCCAGTACTTC. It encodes CAISAAGLQETQYF.

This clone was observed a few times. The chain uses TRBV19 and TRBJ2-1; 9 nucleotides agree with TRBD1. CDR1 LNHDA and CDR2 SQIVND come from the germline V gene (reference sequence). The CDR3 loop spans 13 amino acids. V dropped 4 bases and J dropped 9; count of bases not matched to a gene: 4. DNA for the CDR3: TGTGCCAGTAGTACTGACAGGGGGGGTGAGCAGTTCTTC. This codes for CASSTDRGGEQFF.

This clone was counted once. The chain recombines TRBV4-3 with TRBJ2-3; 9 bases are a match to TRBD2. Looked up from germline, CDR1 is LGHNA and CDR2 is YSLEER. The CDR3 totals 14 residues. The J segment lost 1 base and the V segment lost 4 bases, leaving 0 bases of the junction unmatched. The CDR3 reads CASSRTSGTDTQYF. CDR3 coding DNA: TGCGCCAGCAGCCGGACTAGCGGCACAGATACGCAGTATTTT.

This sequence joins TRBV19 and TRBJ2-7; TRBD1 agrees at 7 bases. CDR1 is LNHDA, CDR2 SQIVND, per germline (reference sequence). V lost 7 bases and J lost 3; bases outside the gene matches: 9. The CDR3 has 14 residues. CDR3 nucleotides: TGTGCCAGTAAGCAATCGGCAGGGGGCTACGAGCAGTACTTC. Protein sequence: CASKQSAGGYEQYF.

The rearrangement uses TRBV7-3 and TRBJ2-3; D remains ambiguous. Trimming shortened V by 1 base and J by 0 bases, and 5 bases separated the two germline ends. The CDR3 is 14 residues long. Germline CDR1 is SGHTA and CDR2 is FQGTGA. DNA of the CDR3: TGTGCCAGCAGCTTAATTCCTAGCACAGATACGCAGTATTTT. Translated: CASSLIPSTDTQYF.

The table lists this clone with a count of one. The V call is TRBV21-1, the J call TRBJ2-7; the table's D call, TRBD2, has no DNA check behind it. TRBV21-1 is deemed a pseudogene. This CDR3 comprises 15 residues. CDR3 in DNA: TGTGCCAGCCTACTTCTTTTTAGGGAGACATACGAGCAGTACTTC. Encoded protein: CASLLLFRETYEQYF.

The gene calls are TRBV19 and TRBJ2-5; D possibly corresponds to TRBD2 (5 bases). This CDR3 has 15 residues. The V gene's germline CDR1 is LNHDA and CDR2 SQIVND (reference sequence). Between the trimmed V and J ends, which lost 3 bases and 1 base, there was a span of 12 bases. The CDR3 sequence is CASSIAGSAQETQYF. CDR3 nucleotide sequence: TGTGCCAGTAGTATTGCAGGTAGCGCCCAAGAGACCCAGTACTTC.

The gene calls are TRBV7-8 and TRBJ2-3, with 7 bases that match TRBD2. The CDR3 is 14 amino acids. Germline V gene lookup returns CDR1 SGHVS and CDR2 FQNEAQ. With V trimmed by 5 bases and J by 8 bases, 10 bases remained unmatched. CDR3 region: CASSARREISTQYF. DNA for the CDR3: TGTGCCAGCAGCGCACGGCGGGAGATCTCTACGCAGTATTTT.

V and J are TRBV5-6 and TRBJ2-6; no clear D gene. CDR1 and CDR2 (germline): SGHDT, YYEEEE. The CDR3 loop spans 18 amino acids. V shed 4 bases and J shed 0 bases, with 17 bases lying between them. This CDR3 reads CASSPFPTVSSGANVLTF. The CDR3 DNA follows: TGTGCCAGCAGCCCATTCCCTACCGTTAGCTCTGGGGCCAACGTCCTGACTTTC.

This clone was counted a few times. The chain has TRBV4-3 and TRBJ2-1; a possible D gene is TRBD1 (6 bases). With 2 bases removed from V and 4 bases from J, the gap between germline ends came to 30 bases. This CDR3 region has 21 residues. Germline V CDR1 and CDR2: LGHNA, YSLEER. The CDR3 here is CASSQSRLGLGATGLYNEQFF. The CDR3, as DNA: TGCGCCAGCAGCCAATCCCGGCTGGGCCTGGGGGCCACTGGGCTTTACAATGAGCAGTTCTTC.

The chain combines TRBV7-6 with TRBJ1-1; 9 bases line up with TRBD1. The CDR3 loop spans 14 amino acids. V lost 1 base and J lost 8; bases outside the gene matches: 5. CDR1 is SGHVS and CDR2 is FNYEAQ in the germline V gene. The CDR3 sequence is CASSLDGTGPEAFF. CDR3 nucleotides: TGTGCCAGCAGCTTAGATGGGACAGGGCCCGAAGCTTTCTTT.

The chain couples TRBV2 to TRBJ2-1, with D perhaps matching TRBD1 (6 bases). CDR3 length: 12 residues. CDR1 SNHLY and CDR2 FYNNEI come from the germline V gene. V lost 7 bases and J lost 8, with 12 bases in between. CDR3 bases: TGTGCCAGCAACAGGGTCGGGGATGAGCAGTTCTTC. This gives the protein CASNRVGDEQFF.

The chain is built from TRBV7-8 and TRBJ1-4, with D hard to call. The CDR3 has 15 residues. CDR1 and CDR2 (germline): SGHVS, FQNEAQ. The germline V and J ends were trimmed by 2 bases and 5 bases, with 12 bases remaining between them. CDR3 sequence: CASSLSEQLNEKLFF. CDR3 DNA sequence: TGTGCCAGCAGCTTAAGTGAACAGCTAAATGAAAAACTGTTTTTT. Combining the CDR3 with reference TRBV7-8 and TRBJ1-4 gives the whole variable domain GAGVSQSPRYKVAKRGQDVALRCDPISGHVSLFWYQQALGQGPEFLTYFQNEAQLDKSGLPSDRFFAERPEGSVSTLKIQRTQQEDSAVYLCASSLSEQLNEKLFFGSGTQLSVL.

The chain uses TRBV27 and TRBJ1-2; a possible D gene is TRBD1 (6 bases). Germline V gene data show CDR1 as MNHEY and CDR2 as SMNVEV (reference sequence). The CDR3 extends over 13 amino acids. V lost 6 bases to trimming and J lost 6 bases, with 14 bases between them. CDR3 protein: CASSQTGYDGYTF. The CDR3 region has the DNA TGTGCCAGCAGCCAGACAGGATACGATGGCTACACCTTC.